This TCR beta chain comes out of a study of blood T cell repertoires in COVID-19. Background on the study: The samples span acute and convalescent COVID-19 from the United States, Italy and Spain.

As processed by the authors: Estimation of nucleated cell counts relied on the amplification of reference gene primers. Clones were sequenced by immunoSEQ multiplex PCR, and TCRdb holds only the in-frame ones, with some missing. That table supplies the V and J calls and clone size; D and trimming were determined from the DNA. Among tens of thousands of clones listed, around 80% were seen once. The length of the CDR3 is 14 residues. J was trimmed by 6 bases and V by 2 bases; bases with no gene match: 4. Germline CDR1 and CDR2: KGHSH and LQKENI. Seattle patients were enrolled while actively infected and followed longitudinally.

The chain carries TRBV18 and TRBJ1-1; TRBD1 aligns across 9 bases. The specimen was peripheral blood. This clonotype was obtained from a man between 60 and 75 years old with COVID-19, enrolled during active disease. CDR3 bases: TGTGCCAGCTCACCAACAGGGGGCGATGCTGAAGCTTTCTTT. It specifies CASSPTGGDAEAFF.